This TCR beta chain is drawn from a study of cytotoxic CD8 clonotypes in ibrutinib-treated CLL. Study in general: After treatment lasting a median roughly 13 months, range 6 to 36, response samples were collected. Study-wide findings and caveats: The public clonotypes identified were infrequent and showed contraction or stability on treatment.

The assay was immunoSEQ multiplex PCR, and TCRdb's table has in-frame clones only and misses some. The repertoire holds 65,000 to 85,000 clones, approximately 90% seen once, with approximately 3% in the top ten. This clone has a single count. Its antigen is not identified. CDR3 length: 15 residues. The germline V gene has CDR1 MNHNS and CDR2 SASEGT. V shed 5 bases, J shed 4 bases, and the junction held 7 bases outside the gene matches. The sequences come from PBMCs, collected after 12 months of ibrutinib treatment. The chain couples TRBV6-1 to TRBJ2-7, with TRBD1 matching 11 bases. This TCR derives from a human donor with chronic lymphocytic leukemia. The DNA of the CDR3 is TGTGCCAGCAGTTCCACCGGGACAGGGGGTTACGAGCAGTACTTC. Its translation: CASSSTGTGGYEQYF.